Included here is one T cell receptor beta chain sequence, with context. No antigen is known for it. This sample is part of a study of OX40 agonist ivuxolimab in advanced cancers. The overall study: Patients took ivuxolimab, an agonistic anti-OX40 (CD134) antibody. Study results and caveats: Some nonresponders also had low normalized T-cell clonal expansion. Clonal expansion was seen in CD4+ and CD8+ blood T cells by week 6 at 0.1 to 3.0 mg/kg.

Trimming cost V 7 bases and J 3 bases; bases outside gene matches: 10. This CDR3 region has 15 residues. In germline, CDR1 is SQVTM, CDR2 ANQGSEA. The method was immunoSEQ multiplex PCR; TCRdb's version includes in-frame clones alone and lacks a portion of them. This sample has around 95,000 clones; about nine tenths occur once, and the top ten carry about 0.15%. The chain combines TRBV29-1 with TRBJ2-3, with 10 nucleotides matching TRBD2. This TCR derives from an adult with an advanced solid tumor such as melanoma, head and neck, liver or kidney cancer. This sample comprised CD4+ or CD8+ T cells sorted from blood, obtained in a trial of the OX40 agonist ivuxolimab. The CDR3 here is CSGTFGLAATDTQYF. The CDR3 coding sequence is TGCAGCGGCACATTCGGACTAGCGGCGACAGATACGCAGTATTTT.